These 17 T cell receptor beta chains share one sample of origin, sequenced in a study of blood T cell repertoires in COVID-19 (dated by TCRdb to about 2020). The library was produced with the immunoSEQ multiplex PCR assay. Entries here come from immuneACCESS through TCRdb and include only in-frame sequences with V and J called. Some clones fail to appear in such tables; in the studies checked, an unresolved V gene covers under half of the shortfall, and the cause of the remainder is unknown. The sample has hundreds of thousands of clones on record, about 88% of them singletons. The ten largest clonotypes hold roughly 8% of the sample. The sequencing input was PBMCs or T cells enriched from blood (not recorded which). These receptors originate from a woman aged 60 to 75 who had recovered from COVID-19.

CDR3 in DNA: TGTGCCAGCAGTTTCCCGGGACTGGGTCACAATGAGCAGTTCTTC. Translation: CASSFPGLGHNEQFF. The genes are TRBV28 and TRBJ2-1; D might be TRBD2 (6 bases). Germline V gene sequence: CDR1 MDHEN, CDR2 SYDVKM. V lost 3 bases, J lost 5 bases, and 14 bases lay in between. The CDR3 has 15 amino acids.

The chain joins TRBV2 to TRBJ2-1, with 8 bases that match TRBD2. Germline CDR1 SNHLY, CDR2 FYNNEI. There are 14 residues in the CDR3. Germline trimming cut 6 bases from V and 6 bases from J; bases unmatched to any gene: 7. The CDR3 is CASRTTSGSNEQFF. The CDR3, as DNA: TGTGCCAGCAGGACCACTAGCGGATCCAATGAGCAGTTCTTC.

V and J are TRBV2 and TRBJ1-2; D is possibly TRBD1 (5 bases). The CDR3 has 16 amino acids. Trimming stripped 7 bases from V and 4 bases from J, with 22 bases between. From germline, CDR1 is SNHLY and CDR2 FYNNEI. The CDR3 DNA sequence: TGTGCCAGCACCCCTGGGGGGGGGAGAGACGGCTATGGCTACACCTTC. It yields the protein CASTPGGGRDGYGYTF.

This chain uses TRBV2 with TRBJ2-5; 7 bases fit TRBD2. Trimming removed 6 bases from V and 5 bases from J; junction bases left unmatched: 3. This CDR3 comprises 12 residues. Germline V gives CDR1 SNHLY, CDR2 FYNNEI. DNA for the CDR3: TGTGCCAGCAGGGGAGGGGCGGAGACCCAGTACTTC. Residues: CASRGGAETQYF. The full variable domain, rest sourced from reference TRBV2 and TRBJ2-5, is EPEVTQTPSHQVTQMGQEVILRCVPISNHLYFYWYRQILGQKVEFLVSFYNNEISEKSEIFDDQFSVERPDGSNFTLKIRSTKLEDSAMYFCASRGGAETQYFGPGTRLLVL.

The chain combines TRBV7-9 with TRBJ2-1, with TRBD1 matching over 11 bases. The CDR3 has 14 residues. The germline V gene encodes CDR1 SEHNR and CDR2 FQNEAQ (reference sequence). V lost 5 bases and J lost 7; bases outside the gene matches: 4. CDR3 nucleotide sequence: TGTGCCAGCAGCGTGGACAGGGGGCGAAATGAGCAGTTCTTC. Residues: CASSVDRGRNEQFF.

This chain links TRBV6-1 with TRBJ1-1, with unresolved D. CDR1 and CDR2 from the germline V gene are MNHNS and SASEGT. V was cut by 0 bases and J by 11 bases, with 13 bases left in between. CDR3 length equals 13 residues. CDR3: CASSEAERVWAFF. CDR3 in DNA: TGTGCCAGCAGTGAAGCGGAACGGGTCTGGGCTTTCTTT.

The V gene is TRBV7-2, the J gene TRBJ2-5; 7 bases are a match to TRBD1. Germline trimming cut 5 bases from V and 7 bases from J; bases unmatched to any gene: 10. The germline gives CDR1 SGHTA, CDR2 FQGNSA. The CDR3 has 14 residues. CDR3 region: CASSADRASGTQYF. The DNA of the CDR3 is TGTGCCAGCAGCGCTGACAGGGCCTCTGGGACCCAGTACTTC.

V is TRBV5-4 and J is TRBJ1-4; 8 bases align to TRBD1. Unmatched junction bases numbered 10, after V lost 1 base and J lost 5 bases. The length of the CDR3 is 17 residues. Germline V gene data show CDR1 as SGHNT and CDR2 as YYREEE (reference sequence). The CDR3 DNA reads TGTGCCAGCAGCTTGAAGGGCAGGGGGCTTCAAAATGAAAAACTGTTTTTT. Protein: CASSLKGRGLQNEKLFF.

The CDR3 spells CASSPLGGGRGNTIYF. CDR3 in DNA: TGCGCCAGCAGCCCGCTGGGCGGGGGGCGAGGAAACACCATATATTTT. The rearrangement uses TRBV5-1 and TRBJ1-3; a possible D gene is TRBD1 (6 bases). This CDR3 is built from 16 residues. Germline lookup yields CDR1 SGHRS and CDR2 YFSETQ. The V and J ends lost 4 bases and 4 bases respectively, with 18 bases between them.

To note about this clone: The sample contains more than one DNA sequence encoding this CDR3. The chain has TRBV5-1 and TRBJ2-3, with 8 positions matching TRBD1. CDR1 and CDR2 from the germline V gene are SGHRS and YFSETQ. With 0 bases clipped from V and 1 base from J, the junction kept 1 base outside the gene matches. The CDR3 spans 15 residues. CDR3 sequence reads: CASSLGQGRTDTQYF. Here the CDR3 DNA reads TGCGCCAGCAGCTTGGGACAGGGGCGCACAGATACGCAGTATTTT.

The chain is built from TRBV4-2 and TRBJ2-1; 11 nucleotides match TRBD1. The CDR3 spans 19 residues. The V segment lost 0 bases and the J segment 5 bases; nucleotides outside the gene matches: 12. CDR1 is LGHNA, CDR2 YNFKEQ, per germline. CDR3 nucleotides: TGTGCCAGCAGCCAAGAGTGGGTCGGACAGGGGGCGCCTAACAATGAGCAGTTCTTC. It translates to CASSQEWVGQGAPNNEQFF.

Only a few counts were recorded for this clone. The rearrangement links TRBV2 to TRBJ1-6, with D possibly being TRBD1 (5 bases). Germline V gives CDR1 SNHLY, CDR2 FYNNEI. This CDR3 has 13 amino acids. V gave up 4 bases and J gave up 10 bases, with 11 bases separating them. CDR3 sequence reads: CASSAQGGSPLHF. The CDR3 DNA sequence: TGTGCCAGCAGTGCTCAGGGAGGGTCACCCCTCCACTTT. The variable domain in full, completed from reference TRBV2 and TRBJ1-6, reads EPEVTQTPSHQVTQMGQEVILRCVPISNHLYFYWYRQILGQKVEFLVSFYNNEISEKSEIFDDQFSVERPDGSNFTLKIRSTKLEDSAMYFCASSAQGGSPLHFGNGTRLTVT.

This clone was observed a few times. The V call is TRBV7-2, the J call TRBJ2-7, with 7 bases lining up with TRBD1. J was trimmed by 3 bases and V by 4 bases; bases with no gene match: 9. The CDR3 runs to 15 residues. CDR1 and CDR2 from the germline V gene are SGHTA and FQGNSA. The CDR3 DNA follows: TGTGCCAGCAGCTATCAGACAGGGTCCTACTACGAGCAGTACTTC. The encoded protein is CASSYQTGSYYEQYF.

As for this clone: The sample has other DNA sequences that encode this CDR3 too. The chain is built from TRBV3-1 (or the pseudogene TRBV3-2) and TRBJ1-5; the D is unclear. Germline V gives CDR1 LGHDT, CDR2 YNNKEL (reference sequence). The CDR3 length is 13 residues. V was trimmed by 1 base and J by 7 bases, leaving 8 bases between them. The CDR3 is CASSQAGGQPQHF. The CDR3 nucleotides read TGTGCCAGCAGCCAAGCAGGCGGGCAGCCCCAGCATTTT.

J is TRBJ2-3 and V is TRBV5-1, with TRBD2 as a possible D gene (6 bases). This CDR3 is 14 amino acids long. The germline CDR1 and CDR2 sequences are SGHRS and YFSETQ. Trimming stripped 2 bases from V and 4 bases from J, with 11 bases between. CDR3 bases: TGCGCCAGCAGCTTCGGGGGTCTGGCAGATACGCAGTATTTT. Translated, it gives CASSFGGLADTQYF.

CDR3 DNA: TGTGCCAGCAGCTTAGCCGGGAGTAGCAATTCACCCCTCCACTTT. This gives the protein CASSLAGSSNSPLHF. The J gene is TRBJ1-6, the V gene TRBV7-2; D gene ambiguous. Germline loops: CDR1 SGHTA, CDR2 FQGNSA. This CDR3 has 15 residues. Trimming left V 0 bases short and J 7 bases short, with 10 bases between.

The chain recombines TRBV3-1 (or the pseudogene TRBV3-2) with TRBJ2-2; TRBD2 is a possible D gene (5 bases). CDR3 length: 16 residues. The germline V gene has CDR1 LGHDT and CDR2 YNNKEL (reference sequence). V lost 4 bases and J 1 base, leaving 13 bases between the germline ends. In DNA, the CDR3 is TGTGCCAGCAGCCCCCGGGCGGGCCAGAACACCGGGGAGCTGTTTTTT. Translation gives CASSPRAGQNTGELFF.